This T cell receptor (beta chain) came from a study of cytomegalovirus exposure and HLA in healthy donors. The study ran its PCR with 60 Vbeta and 13 Jbeta primers. Clones were sequenced by immunoSEQ multiplex PCR, and TCRdb holds only the in-frame ones, with some missing. The sample table includes approximately 45,000 clones. The TCR was taken from a male donor in good health and CMV-seronegative. Sequences were obtained from PBMCs.

CDR3 coding DNA: TGTGCCAGCAGCGCAACAGGGGGGACAACTAATGAAAAACTGTTTTTT. Translated, it gives CASSATGGTTNEKLFF. V and J are TRBV9 and TRBJ1-4; 8 bases fit TRBD1. Germline assignment: CDR1 SGDLS and CDR2 YYNGEE. J lost 0 bases, V lost 3 bases, and 4 bases had no gene match. This CDR3 comprises 16 residues.